Here is one T cell receptor beta chain with its context. Its antigen is unknown. Time point specified: week 47, end of study. Each vaccine dose was 300 ug of mutant IDH1 20-mer peptide, with topical imiquimod. Eight vaccinations were given in weeks 1, 3, 5, 7, 11, 15, 19 and 23. This sample is part of a study of a mutant IDH1 vaccine in newly diagnosed glioma. Study summary: In some groups vaccination began 4-6 weeks post-radiotherapy; others received it with temozolomide.

Libraries were prepared by immunoSEQ multiplex PCR; TCRdb keeps only in-frame clonotypes and omits some of them. The sample shows some 40,000 clones, roughly 71% of them seen only once. Study-wide results and caveats: Of the patients, about 95% had vaccine-induced immune responses.

Trimming took off 0 bases at V and 2 bases at J, with 4 bases between the two ends. Looked up from germline, CDR1 is MNHNY and CDR2 is SVGAGI (reference sequence). This CDR3 has 13 amino acids. The chain uses TRBV6-6 and TRBJ1-1, with D hard to call. This material consisted of PBMCs, taken from a glioma patient whose treatment included an IDH1 peptide vaccine. The receptor was derived from a man aged 35 to 55 with glioma. The chain's CDR3 is CASSYSSNTEAFF. The CDR3, as DNA: TGTGCCAGCAGTTACTCTTCCAACACTGAAGCTTTCTTT.